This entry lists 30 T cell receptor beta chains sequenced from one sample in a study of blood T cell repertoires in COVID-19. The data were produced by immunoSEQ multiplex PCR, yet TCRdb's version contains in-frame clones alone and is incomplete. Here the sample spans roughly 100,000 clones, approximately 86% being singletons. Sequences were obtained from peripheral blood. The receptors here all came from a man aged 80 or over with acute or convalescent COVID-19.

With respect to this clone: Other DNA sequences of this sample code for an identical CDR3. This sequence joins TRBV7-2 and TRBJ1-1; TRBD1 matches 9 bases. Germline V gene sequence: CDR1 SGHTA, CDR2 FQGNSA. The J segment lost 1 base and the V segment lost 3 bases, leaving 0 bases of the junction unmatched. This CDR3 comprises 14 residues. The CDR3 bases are TGTGCCAGCAGCTTGGGACAGGGGAACACTGAAGCTTTCTTT. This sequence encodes CASSLGQGNTEAFF.

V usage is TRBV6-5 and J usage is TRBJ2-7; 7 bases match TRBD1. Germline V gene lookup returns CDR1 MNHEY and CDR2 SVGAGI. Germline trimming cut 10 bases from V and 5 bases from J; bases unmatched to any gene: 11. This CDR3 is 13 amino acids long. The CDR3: CATMETGIHEQYF. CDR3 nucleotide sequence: TGTGCCACTATGGAGACAGGGATCCACGAGCAGTACTTC.

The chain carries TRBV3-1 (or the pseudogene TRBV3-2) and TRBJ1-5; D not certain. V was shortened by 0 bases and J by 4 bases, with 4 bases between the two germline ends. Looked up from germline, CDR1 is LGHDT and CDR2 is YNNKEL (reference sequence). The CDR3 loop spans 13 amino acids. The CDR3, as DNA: TGTGCCAGCAGCCAAGACCTAAATCAGCCCCAGCATTTT. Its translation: CASSQDLNQPQHF.

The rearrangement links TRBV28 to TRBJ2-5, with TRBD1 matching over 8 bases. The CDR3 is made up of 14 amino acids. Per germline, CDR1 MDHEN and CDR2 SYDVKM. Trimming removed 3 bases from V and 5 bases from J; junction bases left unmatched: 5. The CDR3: CASSFGQGGETQYF. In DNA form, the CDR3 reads TGTGCCAGCAGTTTTGGACAGGGTGGGGAGACCCAGTACTTC.

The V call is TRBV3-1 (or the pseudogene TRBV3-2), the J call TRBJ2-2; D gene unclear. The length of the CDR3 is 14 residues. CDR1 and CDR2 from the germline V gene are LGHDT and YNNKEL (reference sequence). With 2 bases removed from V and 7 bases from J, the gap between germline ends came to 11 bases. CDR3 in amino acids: CASSQLGSGGELFF. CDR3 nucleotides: TGTGCCAGCAGCCAATTGGGCTCCGGCGGGGAGCTGTTTTTT.

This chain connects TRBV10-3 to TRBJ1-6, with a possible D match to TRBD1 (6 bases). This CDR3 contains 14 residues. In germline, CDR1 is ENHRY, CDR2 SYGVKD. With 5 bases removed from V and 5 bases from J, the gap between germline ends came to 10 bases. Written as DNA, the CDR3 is TGTGCCATCAGTAGGGGGGGAGATAATTCACCCCTCCACTTT. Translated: CAISRGGDNSPLHF.

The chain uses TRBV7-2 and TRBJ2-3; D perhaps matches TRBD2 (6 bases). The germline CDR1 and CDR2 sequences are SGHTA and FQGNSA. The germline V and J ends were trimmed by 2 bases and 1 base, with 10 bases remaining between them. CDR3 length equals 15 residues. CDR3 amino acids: CASSLTGSRTDTQYF. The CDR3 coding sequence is TGTGCCAGCAGCTTAACCGGGAGCCGCACAGATACGCAGTATTTT.

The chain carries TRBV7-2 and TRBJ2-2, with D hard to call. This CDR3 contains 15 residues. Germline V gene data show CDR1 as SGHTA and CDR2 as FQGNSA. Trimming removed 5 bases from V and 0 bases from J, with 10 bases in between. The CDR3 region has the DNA TGTGCCAGCAGCGGGCCATCCGCGAACACCGGGGAGCTGTTTTTT. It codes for CASSGPSANTGELFF.

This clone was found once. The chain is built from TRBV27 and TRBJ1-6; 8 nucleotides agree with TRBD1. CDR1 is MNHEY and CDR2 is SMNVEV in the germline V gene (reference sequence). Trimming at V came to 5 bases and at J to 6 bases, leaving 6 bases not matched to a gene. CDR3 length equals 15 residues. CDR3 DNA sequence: TGTGCCAGCAGTCCGCGACAGGGGATTAATTCACCCCTCCACTTT. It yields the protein CASSPRQGINSPLHF.

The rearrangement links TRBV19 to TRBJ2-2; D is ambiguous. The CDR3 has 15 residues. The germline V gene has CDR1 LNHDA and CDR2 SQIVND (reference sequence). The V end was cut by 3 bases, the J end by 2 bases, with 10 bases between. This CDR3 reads CASSIGPTNTGELFF. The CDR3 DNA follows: TGTGCCAGTAGTATTGGTCCTACTAACACCGGGGAGCTGTTTTTT.

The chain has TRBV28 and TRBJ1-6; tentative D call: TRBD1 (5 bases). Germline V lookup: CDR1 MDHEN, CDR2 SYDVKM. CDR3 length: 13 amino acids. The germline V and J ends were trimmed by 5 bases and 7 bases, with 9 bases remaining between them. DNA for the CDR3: TGTGCCAGCAGTCAGCCAGGGAATTCACCCCTCCACTTT. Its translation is CASSQPGNSPLHF.

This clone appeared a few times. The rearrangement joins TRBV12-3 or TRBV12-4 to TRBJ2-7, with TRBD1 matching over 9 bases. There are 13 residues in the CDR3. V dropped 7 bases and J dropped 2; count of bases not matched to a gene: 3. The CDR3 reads CASTRTGAYEQYF. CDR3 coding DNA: TGTGCCAGCACCCGGACAGGGGCCTACGAGCAGTACTTC.

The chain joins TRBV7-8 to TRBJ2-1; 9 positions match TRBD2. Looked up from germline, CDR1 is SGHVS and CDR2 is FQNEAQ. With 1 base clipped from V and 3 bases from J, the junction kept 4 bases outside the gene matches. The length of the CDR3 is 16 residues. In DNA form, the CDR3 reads TGTGCCAGCAGCTTAGTGACTAGCGGAGACTACAATGAGCAGTTCTTC. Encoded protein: CASSLVTSGDYNEQFF.

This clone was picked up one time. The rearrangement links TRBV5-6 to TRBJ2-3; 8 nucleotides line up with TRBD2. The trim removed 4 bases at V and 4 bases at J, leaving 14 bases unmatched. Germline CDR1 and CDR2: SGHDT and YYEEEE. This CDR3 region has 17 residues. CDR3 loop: CASSRGYAGGSPDTQYF. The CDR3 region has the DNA TGTGCCAGCAGCCGGGGCTATGCGGGAGGTTCCCCAGATACGCAGTATTTT.

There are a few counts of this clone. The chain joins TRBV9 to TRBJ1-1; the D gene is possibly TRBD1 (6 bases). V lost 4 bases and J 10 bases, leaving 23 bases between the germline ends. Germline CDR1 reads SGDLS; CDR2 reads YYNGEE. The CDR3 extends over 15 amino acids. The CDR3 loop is CASSPSVNREGVAFF. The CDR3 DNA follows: TGTGCCAGCAGCCCCAGCGTCAACAGGGAAGGGGTAGCTTTCTTT.

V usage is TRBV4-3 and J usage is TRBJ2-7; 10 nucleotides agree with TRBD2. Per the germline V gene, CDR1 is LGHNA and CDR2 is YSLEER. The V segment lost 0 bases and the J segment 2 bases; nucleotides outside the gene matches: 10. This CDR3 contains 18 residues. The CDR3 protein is CASSQDLSSGSQAYEQYF. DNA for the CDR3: TGCGCCAGCAGCCAAGATCTTTCTAGCGGGAGTCAAGCCTACGAGCAGTACTTC.

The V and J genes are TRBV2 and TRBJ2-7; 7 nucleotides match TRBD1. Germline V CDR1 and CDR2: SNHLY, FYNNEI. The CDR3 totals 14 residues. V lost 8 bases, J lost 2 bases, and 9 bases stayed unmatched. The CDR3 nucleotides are TGTGCCAGCTTGCCCGGGACAGAGACCTACGAGCAGTACTTC. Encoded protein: CASLPGTETYEQYF.

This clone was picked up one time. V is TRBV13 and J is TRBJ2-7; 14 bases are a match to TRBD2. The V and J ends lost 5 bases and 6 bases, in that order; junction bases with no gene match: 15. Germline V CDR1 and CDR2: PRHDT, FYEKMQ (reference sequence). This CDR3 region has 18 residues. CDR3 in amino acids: CASSRGLAGVAAPLEQYF. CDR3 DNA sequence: TGTGCCAGCAGCCGGGGACTAGCGGGAGTTGCAGCTCCCCTCGAGCAGTACTTC.

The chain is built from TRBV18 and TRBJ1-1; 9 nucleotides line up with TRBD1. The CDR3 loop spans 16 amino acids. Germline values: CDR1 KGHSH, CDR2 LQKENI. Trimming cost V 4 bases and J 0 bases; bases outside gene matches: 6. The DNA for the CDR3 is TGTGCCAGCTCACGACAGGGGGGTTCCATGAACACTGAAGCTTTCTTT. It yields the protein CASSRQGGSMNTEAFF.

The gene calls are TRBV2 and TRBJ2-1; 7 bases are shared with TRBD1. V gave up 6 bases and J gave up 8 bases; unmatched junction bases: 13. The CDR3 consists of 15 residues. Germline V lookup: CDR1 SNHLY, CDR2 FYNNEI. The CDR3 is CASRKQGSPGDEQFF. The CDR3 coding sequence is TGTGCCAGCAGGAAACAGGGGTCCCCAGGGGATGAGCAGTTCTTC.

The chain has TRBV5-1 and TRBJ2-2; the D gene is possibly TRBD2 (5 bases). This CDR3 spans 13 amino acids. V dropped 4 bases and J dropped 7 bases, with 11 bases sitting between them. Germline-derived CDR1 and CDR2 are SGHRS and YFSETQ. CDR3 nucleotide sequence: TGCGCCAGCAGCCCCCCTAGCCTCGGGGAGCTGTTTTTT. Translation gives CASSPPSLGELFF.

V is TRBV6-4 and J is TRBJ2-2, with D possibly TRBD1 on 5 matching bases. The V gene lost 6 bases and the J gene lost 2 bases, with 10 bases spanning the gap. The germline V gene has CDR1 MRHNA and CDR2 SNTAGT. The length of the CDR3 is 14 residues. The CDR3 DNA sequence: TGTGCCAGCAGCCTCACAGGAAACACCGGGGAGCTGTTTTTT. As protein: CASSLTGNTGELFF.

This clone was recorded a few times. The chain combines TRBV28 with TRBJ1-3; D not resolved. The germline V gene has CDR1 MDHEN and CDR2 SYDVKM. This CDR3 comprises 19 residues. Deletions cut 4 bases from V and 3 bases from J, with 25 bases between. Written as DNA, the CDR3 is TGTGCCAGCAGTTCCTACCCGGGAGTTTCAAGGATTGTTGGAAACACCATATATTTT. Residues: CASSSYPGVSRIVGNTIYF.

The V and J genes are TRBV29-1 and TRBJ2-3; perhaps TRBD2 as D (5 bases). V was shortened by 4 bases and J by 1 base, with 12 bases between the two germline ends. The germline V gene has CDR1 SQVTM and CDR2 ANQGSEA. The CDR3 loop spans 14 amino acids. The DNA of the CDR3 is TGCAGCGTTGGGGGAGAACGGGGCACAGATACGCAGTATTTT. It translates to CSVGGERGTDTQYF.

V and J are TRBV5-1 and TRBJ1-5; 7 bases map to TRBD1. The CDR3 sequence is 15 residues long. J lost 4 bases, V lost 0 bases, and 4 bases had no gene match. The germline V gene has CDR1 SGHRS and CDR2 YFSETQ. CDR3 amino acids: CASSLEGQPNQPQHF. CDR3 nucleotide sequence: TGCGCCAGCAGCTTGGAGGGACAGCCTAATCAGCCCCAGCATTTT.

The chain's CDR3 is CASSPGGSTDTQYF. Written as DNA, the CDR3 is TGCGCCAGCAGCCCTGGCGGCTCCACAGATACGCAGTATTTT. This chain joins TRBV5-1 and TRBJ2-3; the D is unclear. The germline gives CDR1 SGHRS, CDR2 YFSETQ. CDR3 length: 14 amino acids. With 4 bases removed from V and 2 bases from J, the gap between germline ends came to 11 bases.

As DNA, the CDR3 is TGTGCCAGCAGCGCCGGGACTAGCGGGGAGCTGTTTTTT. It translates to CASSAGTSGELFF. The rearrangement links TRBV3-1 (or the pseudogene TRBV3-2) to TRBJ2-2; 8 bases fit TRBD2. The V gene's germline CDR1 is LGHDT and CDR2 YNNKEL (reference sequence). This CDR3 comprises 13 residues. V lost 5 bases, J lost 7 bases, and 3 bases stayed unmatched.

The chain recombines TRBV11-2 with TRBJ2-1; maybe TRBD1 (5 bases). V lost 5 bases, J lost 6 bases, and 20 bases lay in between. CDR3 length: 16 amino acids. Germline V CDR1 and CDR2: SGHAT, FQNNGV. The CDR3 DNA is TGTGCCAGCAGCCCTACAGGCAACCGAGGCCTCAATGAGCAGTTCTTC. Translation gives CASSPTGNRGLNEQFF.

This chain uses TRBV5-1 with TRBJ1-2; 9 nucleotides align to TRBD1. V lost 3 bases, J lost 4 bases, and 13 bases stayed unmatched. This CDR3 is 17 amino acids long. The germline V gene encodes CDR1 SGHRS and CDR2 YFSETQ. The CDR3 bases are TGCGCCAGCAGCTCCGGGACAGGGACAAGTTGGGGCTATGGCTACACCTTC. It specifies CASSSGTGTSWGYGYTF.

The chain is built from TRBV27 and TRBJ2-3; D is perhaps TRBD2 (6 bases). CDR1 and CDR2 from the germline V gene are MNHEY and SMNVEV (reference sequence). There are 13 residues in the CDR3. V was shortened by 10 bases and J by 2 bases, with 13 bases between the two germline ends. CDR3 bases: TGTGCCACTCGAGCGGGCTCCACAGATACGCAGTATTTT. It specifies CATRAGSTDTQYF.